The 7 T cell receptor beta chains presented below share a single source sample, sequenced in a study of cytomegalovirus exposure and HLA in healthy donors. It was with 60 Vbeta and 13 Jbeta primers that the PCR ran. TCRdb's table, derived via immunoSEQ multiplex PCR, lists solely in-frame clones and lacks some. The table lists around 64,000 clones, about four fifths of them singletons, with about 6.8% in the top ten. Source material: PBMCs. These receptors originate from a man aged 30 to 45 in good health and CMV-seropositive.

The V call is TRBV10-3, the J call TRBJ2-1; the match to TRBD2 covers 7 bases. Germline V lookup: CDR1 ENHRY, CDR2 SYGVKD. This CDR3 is 13 amino acids long. Trimming cost V 0 bases and J 10 bases; bases outside gene matches: 3. CDR3 sequence reads: CAISESYGGEQFF. The DNA of the CDR3 is TGTGCCATCAGTGAGTCTTACGGGGGGGAGCAGTTCTTC.

The chain joins TRBV30 to TRBJ1-4, with 7 bases fitting TRBD1. Germline trimming cut 3 bases from V and 15 bases from J; bases unmatched to any gene: 10. The CDR3 has 12 residues. CDR1 is GTSNPN and CDR2 is SVGIG in the germline V gene (reference sequence). The CDR3 region is CAWSGLDRSVFF. The CDR3 coding sequence is TGTGCCTGGAGCGGTTTGGACAGGTCGGTGTTTTTT. Full variable domain (missing parts from reference TRBV30 and TRBJ1-4): SQTIHQWPATLVQPVGSPLSLECTVEGTSNPNLYWYRQAAGRGLQLLFYSVGIGQISSEVPQNLSASRPQDRQFILSSKKLLLSDSGFYLCAWSGLDRSVFFGSGTQLSVL.

The rearrangement links TRBV4-3 to TRBJ1-1; D may be TRBD1 (6 bases). This CDR3 region has 14 residues. Germline loops: CDR1 LGHNA, CDR2 YSLEER. Deletions cut 0 bases from V and 1 base from J, with 6 bases between. CDR3 in amino acids: CASSQDRGNTEAFF. In nucleotides, the CDR3 is TGCGCCAGCAGCCAAGACAGGGGGAACACTGAAGCTTTCTTT.

The chain uses TRBV7-2 and TRBJ2-5, with 8 bases matching TRBD2. Germline trimming cut 5 bases from V and 7 bases from J; bases unmatched to any gene: 12. The CDR3 has 15 residues. CDR1 is SGHTA, CDR2 FQGNSA, per germline. The CDR3 region is CASSVTGDGGGTQYF. The CDR3 nucleotides are TGTGCCAGCAGCGTTACCGGGGACGGGGGGGGGACCCAGTACTTC.

The V and J genes are TRBV19 and TRBJ1-1; 7 bases are shared with TRBD1. The CDR3 covers 13 residues. Germline V gene sequence: CDR1 LNHDA, CDR2 SQIVND (reference sequence). V lost 7 bases and J lost 6; bases outside the gene matches: 8. The CDR3 spells CASKKGGVAEAFF. DNA of the CDR3: TGTGCCAGTAAAAAAGGGGGCGTTGCTGAAGCTTTCTTT.

This rearrangement joins TRBV9 to TRBJ1-3; maybe TRBD1 (5 bases). Germline assignment: CDR1 SGDLS and CDR2 YYNGEE. CDR3 length equals 16 residues. The V end lost 4 bases, the J end lost 0 bases, and 14 bases lay between the germline ends. In DNA form, the CDR3 reads TGTGCCAGCAGCTCCTTCGACAGCTACTCTGGAAACACCATATATTTT. Its translation: CASSSFDSYSGNTIYF.

This chain connects TRBV29-1 to TRBJ1-2, with D possibly TRBD1 on 5 matching bases. The length of the CDR3 is 14 residues. Trimming took off 2 bases at V and 3 bases at J, with 13 bases between the two ends. Germline V gene lookup returns CDR1 SQVTM and CDR2 ANQGSEA. The CDR3 region is CSVERRGGDYGYTF. CDR3 nucleotides: TGCAGCGTTGAAAGAAGAGGAGGGGACTATGGCTACACCTTC.